Following are 26 T cell receptor beta chains from one sample sequenced in a study of blood T cell repertoires in COVID-19. Assay used: immunoSEQ multiplex PCR; TCRdb lists only in-frame clones, some missing. Of 200,000 to 250,000 clones listed, approximately 82% are singletons. Sequencing was done on a sample of PBMCs or T cells enriched from blood (not recorded which). The receptors here all came from a man aged 35-49 years who had recovered from COVID-19.

This clone was seen only a few times. The rearrangement links TRBV5-1 to TRBJ2-1; 8 nucleotides match TRBD1. With V trimmed by 0 bases and J by 5 bases, 1 base remained unmatched. The length of the CDR3 is 14 residues. Per the germline V gene, CDR1 is SGHRS and CDR2 is YFSETQ. The CDR3 DNA reads as TGCGCCAGCAGCTTGGGACAGGGGAACAATGAGCAGTTCTTC. Protein sequence: CASSLGQGNNEQFF.

The chain employs TRBV27 and TRBJ2-1, with D possibly being TRBD2 (5 bases). Deletions cut 0 bases from V and 6 bases from J, with 6 bases between. Germline V gene data show CDR1 as MNHEY and CDR2 as SMNVEV (reference sequence). CDR3 size: 13 residues. The CDR3 sequence: CASSLSSGNEQFF. The CDR3 DNA sequence: TGTGCCAGCAGTTTATCGAGCGGCAATGAGCAGTTCTTC.

This clone was seen more than once but under ten times. The chain couples TRBV5-1 to TRBJ1-1; D gene ambiguous. V lost 4 bases and J 5 bases, leaving 18 bases between the germline ends. The CDR3 has 15 amino acids. Germline CDR1 reads SGHRS; CDR2 reads YFSETQ. The CDR3 reads CASSPGGPLRTEAFF. CDR3 nucleotides: TGCGCCAGCAGCCCCGGCGGGCCCTTAAGGACTGAAGCTTTCTTT.

This clone was picked up a small number of times. The chain is built from TRBV4-2 and TRBJ2-7, with D unresolved. Germline V lookup: CDR1 LGHNA, CDR2 YNFKEQ. This CDR3 has 12 amino acids. Trimming cost V 0 bases and J 2 bases, with 2 bases left between them. CDR3 in amino acids: CASSQDTYEQYF. The DNA of the CDR3 is TGTGCCAGCAGCCAAGACACCTACGAGCAGTACTTC.

The chain joins TRBV7-9 to TRBJ2-2, with TRBD1 matching over 7 bases. CDR1 is SEHNR and CDR2 is FQNEAQ in the germline V gene (reference sequence). V shed 5 bases, J shed 4 bases, and the junction held 10 bases outside the gene matches. The CDR3 loop spans 16 amino acids. The CDR3 DNA reads as TGTGCCAGCAGCGAAGACAGGGTAGGACTCACCGGGGAGCTGTTTTTT. It translates to CASSEDRVGLTGELFF.

The chain employs TRBV12-5 and TRBJ2-5; tentative D call: TRBD2 (6 bases). Trimming removed 7 bases at V and 2 bases at J, with 11 bases between. CDR1 and CDR2 (germline): LGHNT, FRNRAP. The CDR3 is made up of 13 amino acids. CDR3 DNA sequence: TGTGCTAGTGCCCCCAGCGGGCAAGAGACCCAGTACTTC. As protein: CASAPSGQETQYF.

Written as DNA, the CDR3 is TGTGCCAGCAGTTTATCGATGGGACAGCAACCCACGGGGCAGTTCTTC. It translates to CASSLSMGQQPTGQFF. The chain joins TRBV27 to TRBJ2-1; 7 nucleotides match TRBD1. The trim removed 0 bases at V and 12 bases at J, leaving 14 bases unmatched. From germline, CDR1 is MNHEY and CDR2 SMNVEV (reference sequence). This CDR3 comprises 16 residues.

The rearrangement links TRBV5-4 to TRBJ1-6; possible D gene TRBD1, 6 bases. The length of the CDR3 is 14 residues. Trimming cost V 4 bases and J 5 bases, with 10 bases left between them. Germline V gene data show CDR1 as SGHNT and CDR2 as YYREEE (reference sequence). The CDR3 DNA sequence: TGTGCCAGCAGCCCCGGACAGCATAATTCACCCCTCCACTTT. This sequence encodes CASSPGQHNSPLHF.

A remark on this clone: The same CDR3 also results from other DNA sequences found in this sample. The rearrangement uses TRBV27 and TRBJ2-7, with D perhaps matching TRBD2 (6 bases). CDR3 length: 14 residues. The germline V and J ends were trimmed by 6 bases and 0 bases, with 12 bases remaining between them. The V gene's germline CDR1 is MNHEY and CDR2 SMNVEV (reference sequence). The CDR3, as DNA: TGTGCCAGCAGCCGGGCGGGGAGCTCCTACGAGCAGTACTTC. Its protein product is CASSRAGSSYEQYF.

CDR3 residues: CASSTLATEGYTF. CDR3 DNA sequence: TGTGCCAGCAGTACCCTTGCGACAGAGGGCTACACCTTC. V is TRBV6-5 and J is TRBJ1-2; TRBD1 is a possible D gene (5 bases). The CDR3 sequence is 13 residues long. V lost 5 bases and J lost 8, with 15 bases in between. Germline V gives CDR1 MNHEY, CDR2 SVGAGI.

The rearrangement joins TRBV7-6 to TRBJ2-7; D is possibly TRBD2 (5 bases). The germline V gene encodes CDR1 SGHVS and CDR2 FNYEAQ. V lost 2 bases to trimming and J lost 3 bases, with 11 bases between them. The CDR3 runs to 14 residues. The CDR3 sequence is CASSLRYGNYEQYF. CDR3 sequence (DNA): TGTGCCAGCAGCTTACGGTACGGGAACTACGAGCAGTACTTC.

The CDR3 loop is CASRGLAGYTGELFF. CDR3 nucleotide sequence: TGTGCCAGCAGGGGACTAGCGGGGTACACCGGGGAGCTGTTTTTT. V usage is TRBV2 and J usage is TRBJ2-2; the match to TRBD2 covers 13 bases. Trimming at V came to 6 bases and at J to 3 bases, leaving 1 base not matched to a gene. CDR1 SNHLY and CDR2 FYNNEI come from the germline V gene. This CDR3 comprises 15 residues.

The rearrangement joins TRBV7-9 to TRBJ1-5; 8 nucleotides align to TRBD1. This CDR3 is built from 16 residues. Germline lookup yields CDR1 SEHNR and CDR2 FQNEAQ (reference sequence). The trim removed 2 bases at V and 9 bases at J, leaving 12 bases unmatched. The CDR3 here is CASSLTSMGGQGPQHF. CDR3 nucleotides: TGTGCCAGCAGCTTAACCAGTATGGGTGGACAGGGGCCCCAGCATTTT. The full variable domain, rest sourced from reference TRBV7-9 and TRBJ1-5, is DTGVSQNPRHKITKRGQNVTFRCDPISEHNRLYWYRQTLGQGPEFLTYFQNEAQLEKSRLLSDRFSAERPKGSFSTLEIQRTEQGDSAMYLCASSLTSMGGQGPQHFGDGTRLSIL.

This chain uses TRBV18 with TRBJ2-7; 14 bases match TRBD2. Germline lookup yields CDR1 KGHSH and CDR2 LQKENI. CDR3 length: 13 residues. Trimming cost V 5 bases and J 11 bases; bases outside gene matches: 5. CDR3 region: CASSSGLAGVKYF. The CDR3 DNA follows: TGTGCCAGCTCATCGGGACTAGCGGGAGTGAAGTACTTC.

V is TRBV7-3 and J is TRBJ1-5, with a possible D match to TRBD1 (5 bases). This CDR3 spans 14 amino acids. The V end lost 5 bases, the J end lost 5 bases, and 13 bases lay between the germline ends. From germline, CDR1 is SGHTA and CDR2 FQGTGA. The CDR3 DNA is TGTGCCAGCAGCCCCTCGGACACCTATCAGCCCCAGCATTTT. Protein: CASSPSDTYQPQHF.

The V call is TRBV4-2, the J call TRBJ2-1; the D gene is possibly TRBD2 (6 bases). V was trimmed by 3 bases and J by 0 bases, leaving 12 bases between them. The CDR3 runs 16 residues. Germline V gives CDR1 LGHNA, CDR2 YNFKEQ. CDR3: CASSQALANSYNEQFF. The CDR3 coding sequence is TGTGCCAGCAGCCAGGCGCTAGCGAACTCCTACAATGAGCAGTTCTTC.

This chain joins TRBV2 and TRBJ1-5; weak D call: TRBD1 (6 bases). V gave up 6 bases and J gave up 0 bases, with 12 bases separating them. Germline values: CDR1 SNHLY, CDR2 FYNNEI. The CDR3 is 15 residues long. CDR3 DNA: TGTGCCAGCAGGGGGGCGGTATATAGCAATCAGCCCCAGCATTTT. Its protein product is CASRGAVYSNQPQHF.

V is TRBV4-3 and J is TRBJ2-1; 10 positions agree with TRBD2. The J segment lost 1 base and the V segment lost 4 bases, leaving 4 bases of the junction unmatched. Germline loops: CDR1 LGHNA, CDR2 YSLEER. This CDR3 contains 16 residues. The CDR3: CASSRKRGGSYNEQFF. The CDR3, as DNA: TGCGCCAGCAGCCGAAAGCGGGGGGGTTCCTACAATGAGCAGTTCTTC.

The chain recombines TRBV28 with TRBJ1-2; maybe TRBD1 (5 bases). Germline V gives CDR1 MDHEN, CDR2 SYDVKM. V was clipped by 4 bases and J by 4 bases, with 13 bases between them. The CDR3 runs to 14 residues. The CDR3 region has the DNA TGTGCCAGCAGTTCCGGGACTGGGTTCTATGGCTACACCTTC. Encoded protein: CASSSGTGFYGYTF.

The chain is built from TRBV27 and TRBJ2-3, with TRBD2 matching 8 bases. Looked up from germline, CDR1 is MNHEY and CDR2 is SMNVEV (reference sequence). V trimming: 4 bases; J trimming: 0 bases; junction bases outside the gene matches: 3. This CDR3 spans 15 amino acids. This chain's CDR3 is CASSSSGGSTDTQYF. The DNA of the CDR3 is TGTGCCAGCAGTTCAAGCGGGGGTAGCACAGATACGCAGTATTTT.

On this clone: Its ends do not fully match the called genes, so a read error is possible. J is TRBJ1-2 and V is TRBV2, with D hard to call. Germline V CDR1 and CDR2: SNHLY, FYNNEI. This CDR3 comprises 11 residues. Written as DNA, the CDR3 is TGTGCCAGCAGTGAATTGAGGGAGCCTTCCTTC. Translated, it gives CASSELREPSF. The full variable domain, its missing parts supplied by reference TRBV2 and TRBJ1-2, is EPEVTQTPSHQVTQMGQEVILRCVPISNHLYFYWYRQILGQKVEFLVSFYNNEISEKSEIFDDQFSVERPDGSNFTLKIRSTKLEDSAMYFCASSELREPSFGSGTRLTVV.

The chain carries TRBV18 and TRBJ2-1; D is unclear. Germline lookup yields CDR1 KGHSH and CDR2 LQKENI. This CDR3 is 13 amino acids long. Trimming pared 1 base from V and 5 bases from J, leaving 6 bases between. CDR3 amino acids: CASSPRQDNEQFF. CDR3 in DNA: TGTGCCAGCTCACCACGGCAGGACAATGAGCAGTTCTTC.

This chain joins TRBV11-3 and TRBJ1-5; TRBD1 agrees at 7 bases. The length of the CDR3 is 18 residues. The junction had 11 bases not matched to a gene; V was cut back by 2 bases and J by 1 base. Germline V gene data show CDR1 as SGHNT and CDR2 as YENEEA. The CDR3 DNA reads as TGTGCCAGCAGCTTACCCTTCGACAGGGATGGAAGCAATCAGCCCCAGCATTTT. It codes for CASSLPFDRDGSNQPQHF. Looking up the rest from reference TRBV11-3 and TRBJ1-5 gives the full variable domain: EAGVVQSPRYKIIEKKQPVAFWCNPISGHNTLYWYLQNLGQGPELLIRYENEEAVDDSQLPKDRFSAERLKGVDSTLKIQPAELGDSAVYLCASSLPFDRDGSNQPQHFGDGTRLSIL.

This clone showed up just once. The rearrangement links TRBV11-1 to TRBJ1-1, with 8 nucleotides matching TRBD1. Trimming at V came to 0 bases and at J to 8 bases, leaving 2 bases not matched to a gene. The CDR3 spans 13 residues. Germline loops: CDR1 SGHAT, CDR2 FQDESV (reference sequence). The CDR3 nucleotides read TGTGCCAGCAGCTTAGCGTGGGACAGGGAAGCTTTCTTT. Amino acid sequence: CASSLAWDREAFF.

The rearrangement joins TRBV29-1 to TRBJ2-1; 7 positions match TRBD2. V shed 4 bases and J 3 bases; nucleotides not matched to a gene: 6. This CDR3 region has 14 residues. Per germline, CDR1 SQVTM and CDR2 ANQGSEA. The CDR3 bases are TGCAGCGTTGGCGCGGGGGTGATCTACAATGAGCAGTTCTTC. Its protein product is CSVGAGVIYNEQFF.

The chain links TRBV5-1 to TRBJ1-2; D is perhaps TRBD1 (5 bases). The germline CDR1 and CDR2 sequences are SGHRS and YFSETQ. V lost 0 bases, J lost 5 bases, and 8 bases lay in between. The CDR3 extends over 13 amino acids. CDR3 residues: CASSLGDLYGYTF. The CDR3 nucleotides are TGCGCCAGCAGCTTGGGGGACTTGTATGGCTACACCTTC.